These 22 T cell receptor beta chains originate from one sample sequenced in a study of blood T cell repertoires in COVID-19. Using immunoSEQ multiplex PCR, the repertoire was profiled, and TCRdb retains in-frame clones only, with some absent. The sample holds some 45,000 clones, around 84% seen once. The sequenced sample was peripheral blood. The source is a man aged 65-85 years with acute or convalescent COVID-19.

This clone was seen only a few times. Written as DNA, the CDR3 is TGTGCCAGCAGCCAAGACTTGGGTGCGGTCACAGATACGCAGTATTTT. This codes for CASSQDLGAVTDTQYF. The rearrangement links TRBV4-2 to TRBJ2-3, with no clear D. The CDR3 runs to 16 residues. Per the germline V gene, CDR1 is LGHNA and CDR2 is YNFKEQ. V lost 0 bases, J lost 2 bases, and 12 bases lay in between.

This chain uses TRBV18 with TRBJ1-1; unclear D gene. Looked up from germline, CDR1 is KGHSH and CDR2 is LQKENI. Trimming pared 3 bases from V and 0 bases from J, leaving 14 bases between. The CDR3 loop spans 16 amino acids. CDR3 sequence reads: CASSPPRRRMNTEAFF. Here the CDR3 DNA reads TGTGCCAGCTCACCGCCTCGACGCAGGATGAACACTGAAGCTTTCTTT.

This rearrangement joins TRBV7-2 to TRBJ1-1; 7 bases are shared with TRBD1. Unmatched junction bases numbered 10, after V lost 0 bases and J lost 0 bases. The V gene's germline CDR1 is SGHTA and CDR2 FQGNSA. This CDR3 region has 18 residues. The DNA for the CDR3 is TGTGCCAGCAGCTTAGCGGTGGGACAGCCCACTCTGAACACTGAAGCTTTCTTT. Protein sequence: CASSLAVGQPTLNTEAFF.

The chain carries TRBV11-2 and TRBJ2-7, with 10 bases matching TRBD2. V lost 5 bases to trimming and J lost 4 bases; unmatched junction nucleotides: 5. The CDR3 has 14 residues. CDR1 SGHAT and CDR2 FQNNGV come from the germline V gene. CDR3 protein: CASSPSGSTYEQYF. As DNA, the CDR3 is TGTGCCAGCAGCCCTAGCGGGAGTACGTACGAGCAGTACTTC.

Turning to this clone: A read error may account for a junction end that differs from germline. The sample has other DNA sequences that encode this CDR3 too. The chain recombines TRBV5-5 with TRBJ2-2; 11 nucleotides align to TRBD2. The germline V gene has CDR1 SGHKS and CDR2 YYEKEE (reference sequence). The CDR3 runs 16 residues. The CDR3 loop is CASSLGLAGNTGELFF. The CDR3, as DNA: TGTGCCAGCAGCTTGGGACTAGCGGGGAACACCGGGGAACTGTTTTTT.

This chain connects TRBV30 to TRBJ1-3, with D possibly being TRBD1 (5 bases). Germline V lookup: CDR1 GTSNPN, CDR2 SVGIG (reference sequence). The CDR3 sequence is 15 residues long. Trimming left V 3 bases short and J 2 bases short, with 14 bases between. The CDR3 nucleotides are TGTGCCTGGAGAGGAACAGGACGCCCTGGAAACACCATATATTTT. Translating gives CAWRGTGRPGNTIYF.

V usage is TRBV5-8 and J usage is TRBJ2-6; possible D gene TRBD1, 5 bases. There are 16 residues in the CDR3. Germline CDR1 and CDR2: SGHTS and YDEGEE. V shed 6 bases and J shed 1 base, with 14 bases lying between them. The CDR3 reads CASKERGLSGANVLTF. Here the CDR3 DNA reads TGTGCCAGCAAGGAAAGGGGCCTTTCTGGGGCCAACGTCCTGACTTTC.

This chain links TRBV7-8 with TRBJ1-1; D is possibly TRBD1 (6 bases). Germline V gene sequence: CDR1 SGHVS, CDR2 FQNEAQ. V lost 3 bases, J lost 11 bases, and 25 bases lay in between. This CDR3 region has 16 residues. The CDR3 bases are TGTGCCAGCAGCTTCCGGACAGCCCTAAGGAATGGTACGGCTTTCTTT. It is translated as CASSFRTALRNGTAFF. The full variable domain, rest sourced from reference TRBV7-8 and TRBJ1-1, is GAGVSQSPRYKVAKRGQDVALRCDPISGHVSLFWYQQALGQGPEFLTYFQNEAQLDKSGLPSDRFFAERPEGSVSTLKIQRTQQEDSAVYLCASSFRTALRNGTAFFGQGTRLTVV.

This chain joins TRBV7-2 and TRBJ2-3; D is perhaps TRBD2 (6 bases). Per germline, CDR1 SGHTA and CDR2 FQGNSA. The CDR3 is made up of 16 amino acids. Trimming removed 1 base from V and 0 bases from J, with 11 bases in between. CDR3 amino acids: CASSLDGSGSTDTQYF. CDR3 nucleotide sequence: TGTGCCAGCAGCTTAGATGGGAGCGGGAGCACAGATACGCAGTATTTT.

This rearrangement joins TRBV7-2 to TRBJ1-2; a possible D gene is TRBD1 (6 bases). The CDR3 loop spans 13 amino acids. V shed 5 bases and J shed 0 bases, with 7 bases lying between them. Germline assignment: CDR1 SGHTA and CDR2 FQGNSA. The CDR3 protein is CASSHRANYGYTF. The CDR3, as DNA: TGTGCCAGCAGCCACAGGGCTAACTATGGCTACACCTTC.

CDR3 DNA sequence: TGTGCCAGCAGCTTTTCCGGGACAGGGAGCTACAATGAGCAGTTCTTC. As protein: CASSFSGTGSYNEQFF. The chain carries TRBV7-2 and TRBJ2-1; 9 nucleotides line up with TRBD1. Germline values: CDR1 SGHTA, CDR2 FQGNSA. Trimming cost V 3 bases and J 3 bases; bases outside gene matches: 6. The CDR3 has 16 residues.

Turning to this clone: One junction end disagrees with the germline gene, perhaps due to a read error. V is TRBV7-2 and J is TRBJ1-1; D uncertain. Germline V gene lookup returns CDR1 SGHTA and CDR2 FQGNSA. The CDR3 spans 13 residues. The DNA for the CDR3 is TGTGCCAGCAGATTAGAACAAGACACTGAAGCTTTCTTT. Its protein product is CASRLEQDTEAFF.

The chain links TRBV5-5 to TRBJ2-3, with 9 nucleotides matching TRBD2. This CDR3 region has 15 residues. Germline values: CDR1 SGHKS, CDR2 YYEKEE (reference sequence). V was clipped by 5 bases and J by 4 bases; unmatched bases: 8. The CDR3 nucleotides read TGTGCCAGCAGACTTACAGCGGGGGGAGCAGATACGCAGTATTTT. It codes for CASRLTAGGADTQYF.

This chain joins TRBV3-1 (or the pseudogene TRBV3-2) and TRBJ2-3; 10 bases map to TRBD1. With 4 bases clipped from V and 4 bases from J, the junction kept 5 bases outside the gene matches. Germline CDR1 and CDR2: LGHDT and YNNKEL (reference sequence). This CDR3 is built from 15 residues. The DNA of the CDR3 is TGTGCCAGCAGCCCGGACAGGGGGAGGTCAGATACGCAGTATTTT. Protein: CASSPDRGRSDTQYF.

This chain uses TRBV28 with TRBJ2-7; no definite D call. Germline V gene sequence: CDR1 MDHEN, CDR2 SYDVKM. V lost 5 bases and J 3 bases, leaving 8 bases between the germline ends. This CDR3 has 12 amino acids. The CDR3: CASSRLDYEQYF. The DNA of the CDR3 is TGTGCCAGCAGTCGGCTAGACTACGAGCAGTACTTC.

The chain's CDR3 is CASSEAQGSSYEQYF. The CDR3 DNA is TGTGCCAGCAGTGAAGCGCAGGGGTCCTCCTACGAGCAGTACTTC. The chain carries TRBV6-1 and TRBJ2-7; D may be TRBD1 (6 bases). Germline-derived CDR1 and CDR2 are MNHNS and SASEGT. V shed 0 bases and J shed 0 bases, with 9 bases lying between them. The CDR3 is 15 residues long.

The count of this clone is one. The chain uses TRBV10-3 and TRBJ1-1; a weak D match, TRBD1 (5 bases). The CDR3 has 14 amino acids. Trimming shortened V by 9 bases and J by 5 bases, and 19 bases separated the two germline ends. Germline loops: CDR1 ENHRY, CDR2 SYGVKD. The CDR3, as DNA: TGTGCCATGACCTCCGGGGGGGACGGGACTGAAGCTTTCTTT. It is translated as CAMTSGGDGTEAFF.

In this sample, this clone turned up once. J is TRBJ1-1 and V is TRBV6-5, with 9 bases aligning to TRBD1. The germline gives CDR1 MNHEY, CDR2 SVGAGI. With V trimmed by 5 bases and J by 4 bases, 5 bases remained unmatched. This CDR3 comprises 14 residues. CDR3 in DNA: TGTGCCAGCAGTAAGACAGGGGGGAGCACTGAAGCTTTCTTT. Protein sequence: CASSKTGGSTEAFF.

V gene TRBV5-1 combines with J gene TRBJ2-7; D uncertain. From germline, CDR1 is SGHRS and CDR2 YFSETQ. There are 15 residues in the CDR3. The ends were cut back, 1 base at V and 2 bases at J, with 13 bases in the middle. The CDR3 region is CASSLKMPGTYEQYF. For the CDR3, the DNA is TGCGCCAGCAGCTTGAAAATGCCGGGTACCTACGAGCAGTACTTC. Using reference TRBV5-1 and TRBJ2-7 for the parts outside the CDR3, the full variable domain is KAGVTQTPRYLIKTRGQQVTLSCSPISGHRSVSWYQQTPGQGLQFLFEYFSETQRNKGNFPGRFSGRQFSNSRSEMNVSTLELGDSALYLCASSLKMPGTYEQYFGPGTRLTVT.

This rearrangement joins TRBV28 to TRBJ1-5, with D possibly matching TRBD1 (5 bases). The germline gives CDR1 MDHEN, CDR2 SYDVKM. This CDR3 region has 13 residues. The V gene lost 10 bases and the J gene lost 3 bases, with 13 bases spanning the gap. As DNA, the CDR3 is TGTGCCACCTTCGACAGTTCCAATCAGCCCCAGCATTTT. It specifies CATFDSSNQPQHF.

The chain links TRBV6-2 or TRBV6-3 to TRBJ2-1; 11 positions match TRBD2. Germline V gives CDR1 MNHEY, CDR2 SVGEGT. Trimming removed 5 bases from V and 7 bases from J; junction bases left unmatched: 7. This CDR3 comprises 15 residues. The CDR3 loop is CASSDLAGGKNEQFF. The CDR3, as DNA: TGTGCCAGCAGTGATCTAGCGGGAGGTAAAAATGAGCAGTTCTTC.

This clone was counted between two and nine times. The chain carries TRBV5-1 and TRBJ1-1; D perhaps matches TRBD1 (5 bases). V lost 5 bases and J 7 bases, leaving 21 bases between the germline ends. Germline V gene lookup returns CDR1 SGHRS and CDR2 YFSETQ. The CDR3 loop spans 15 amino acids. CDR3 in amino acids: CASRIEGDLGIEAFF. The CDR3, as DNA: TGCGCCAGCAGGATTGAAGGGGATCTTGGGATTGAAGCTTTCTTT.